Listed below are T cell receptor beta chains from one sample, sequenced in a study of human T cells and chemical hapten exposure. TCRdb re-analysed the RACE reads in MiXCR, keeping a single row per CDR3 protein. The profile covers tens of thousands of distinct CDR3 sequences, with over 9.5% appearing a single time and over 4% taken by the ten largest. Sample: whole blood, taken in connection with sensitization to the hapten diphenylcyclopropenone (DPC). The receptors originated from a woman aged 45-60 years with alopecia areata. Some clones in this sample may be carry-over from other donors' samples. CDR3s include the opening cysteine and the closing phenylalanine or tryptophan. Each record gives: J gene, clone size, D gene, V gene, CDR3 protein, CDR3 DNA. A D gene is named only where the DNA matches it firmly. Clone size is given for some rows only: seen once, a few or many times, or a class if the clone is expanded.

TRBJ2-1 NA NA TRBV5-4 CASSSFPGQYNEQFF TGTGCCAGCAGCTCCTTCCCCGGACAGTACAATGAGCAGTTCTTC
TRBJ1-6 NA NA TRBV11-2 CANRRGRQENSPLHF TGTGCCAACAGGAGGGGGAGACAGGAGAATTCACCCCTCCACTTT
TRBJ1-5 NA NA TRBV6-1 CASSGDLYSNQPQHF TGTGCCAGCAGTGGGGACCTTTATAGCAATCAGCCCCAGCATTTT
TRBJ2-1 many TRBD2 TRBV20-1 CSANPRLAGEYNEQFF TGCAGTGCTAACCCAAGACTAGCGGGAGAATACAATGAGCAGTTCTTC
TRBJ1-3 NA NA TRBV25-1 CASSVAAGSGNTIYF TGTGCCAGCAGTGTTGCGGCGGGGTCCGGAAACACCATATATTTT
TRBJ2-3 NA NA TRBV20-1 CSASLGGSTDTQYF TGCAGTGCTAGTTTAGGGGGAAGCACAGATACGCAGTATTTT
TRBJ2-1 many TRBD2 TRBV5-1 CASSSSTLAGVSNEQFF TGCGCCAGCAGCTCGAGTACTCTAGCGGGAGTTTCGAATGAGCAGTTCTTC
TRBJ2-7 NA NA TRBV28 CASSGNYEQYF TGTGCCAGCAGCGGGAACTACGAGCAGTACTTC
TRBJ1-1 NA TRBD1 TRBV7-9 CASSRDRVNTEAFF TGTGCCAGCAGCCGGGACAGGGTGAACACTGAAGCTTTCTTT
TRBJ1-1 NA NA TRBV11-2 CASSFSRDTEAFF TGTGCCAGCAGCTTTTCCAGGGACACTGAAGCTTTCTTT
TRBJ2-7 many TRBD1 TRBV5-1 CASSLGGTGGHEQYF TGCGCCAGCAGCTTGGGTGGGACAGGGGGTCACGAGCAGTACTTC
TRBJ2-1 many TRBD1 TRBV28 CASSSTGTGAYEQFF TGTGCCAGCAGTTCCACCGGGACAGGGGCCTATGAGCAGTTCTTC
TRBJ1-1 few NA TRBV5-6 CASSLTGPRGTEAFF TGTGCCAGCAGCTTGACAGGGCCTAGGGGAACTGAAGCTTTCTTT
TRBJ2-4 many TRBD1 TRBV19 CASSRGRDENIQYF TGTGCCAGTAGCAGGGGGCGCGATGAAAACATTCAGTACTTC
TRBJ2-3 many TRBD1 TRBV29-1 CSVDRRQGGFSTDTQYF TGCAGCGTAGACCGTAGACAGGGGGGATTTAGCACAGATACGCAGTATTTT